The rows below give T cell receptor beta chains drawn from one sample of a study of PD-1 blockade in mismatch repair-deficient tumors. Assay: immunoSEQ multiplex PCR; the TCRdb copy retains only in-frame clones and omits some. The data contain over 100,000 clones, over 60% of them singletons. This sample comprised peripheral blood, obtained 60 weeks after starting pembrolizumab. These TCRs come from an adult with mismatch repair-deficient cancer. The CDR3 runs from the conserved cysteine through the conserved F or W. The D gene is left open where the match is weak. A row's size may be missing; if present it is once, few, many or a size class.

v_gene: TRBV6-5; d_gene: .; abundance: .; j_gene: TRBJ2-7; CDR3aa: CASRQGQNYEQYF; CDR3nt: TGTGCCAGCAGACAAGGACAGAACTACGAGCAGTACTTC
v_gene: TRBV18; d_gene: .; abundance: .; j_gene: TRBJ1-1; CDR3aa: CASSQFPVTNTEAFF; CDR3nt: TGTGCCAGCTCACAGTTTCCAGTTACGAACACTGAAGCTTTCTTT
v_gene: TRBV11-3; d_gene: TRBD1; abundance: .; j_gene: TRBJ2-3; CDR3aa: CASSQGGLGTDTQYF; CDR3nt: TGTGCCAGCAGCCAAGGGGGCCTCGGCACAGATACGCAGTATTTT
v_gene: TRBV19; d_gene: .; abundance: .; j_gene: TRBJ1-2; CDR3aa: CASMPRQETFYGYTF; CDR3nt: TGTGCCAGTATGCCTCGACAGGAAACCTTCTATGGCTACACCTTC
v_gene: TRBV6-5; d_gene: TRBD2; abundance: .; j_gene: TRBJ2-7; CDR3aa: CASSSTSESSYEQYF; CDR3nt: TGTGCCAGCAGCTCGACTAGCGAGAGCTCCTACGAGCAGTACTTC
v_gene: TRBV6-6; d_gene: TRBD1; abundance: .; j_gene: TRBJ2-1; CDR3aa: CASRRQGDSYNEQFF; CDR3nt: TGTGCCAGCAGGAGACAGGGAGACTCCTACAATGAGCAGTTCTTC
v_gene: TRBV11-2; d_gene: .; abundance: .; j_gene: TRBJ2-3; CDR3aa: CASSLNPDLTDTQYF; CDR3nt: TGTGCCAGCAGCTTAAATCCGGATCTCACAGATACGCAGTATTTT
v_gene: TRBV6-4; d_gene: .; abundance: once; j_gene: TRBJ2-3; CDR3aa: CASSDSSDTQYF; CDR3nt: TGTGCCAGCAGTGACTCGTCCGATACGCAGTATTTT
v_gene: TRBV6-5; d_gene: .; abundance: .; j_gene: TRBJ2-7; CDR3aa: CASSSGAYHYEQYF; CDR3nt: TGTGCCAGCAGTTCCGGGGCGTATCACTACGAGCAGTACTTC
v_gene: TRBV7-6; d_gene: .; abundance: .; j_gene: TRBJ2-7; CDR3aa: CASSLGRHYEQYF; CDR3nt: TGTGCCAGCAGCTTGGGCAGACACTACGAGCAGTACTTC
v_gene: TRBV7-9; d_gene: TRBD2; abundance: .; j_gene: TRBJ2-3; CDR3aa: CASSHASGSADTQYF; CDR3nt: TGTGCCAGCAGCCATGCTAGCGGGAGCGCAGATACGCAGTATTTT
v_gene: TRBV6-5; d_gene: .; abundance: .; j_gene: TRBJ2-5; CDR3aa: CASSYNTAQETQYF; CDR3nt: TGTGCCAGCAGTTACAACACAGCTCAAGAGACCCAGTACTTC
v_gene: TRBV27; d_gene: TRBD1; abundance: .; j_gene: TRBJ2-2; CDR3aa: CATQGASSTGELFF; CDR3nt: TGTGCCACCCAGGGGGCATCGAGCACCGGGGAGCTGTTTTTT
v_gene: TRBV7-8; d_gene: .; abundance: .; j_gene: TRBJ1-4; CDR3aa: CASSLSGGVGEKLFF; CDR3nt: TGTGCCAGCAGCTTATCGGGGGGGGTGGGTGAAAAACTGTTTTTT
v_gene: TRBV19; d_gene: .; abundance: .; j_gene: TRBJ2-6; CDR3aa: CASSIGSRANVLTF; CDR3nt: TGTGCCAGTAGTATAGGCAGTAGGGCCAACGTCCTGACTTTC
v_gene: TRBV29-1; d_gene: TRBD1; abundance: .; j_gene: TRBJ2-2; CDR3aa: CSVVGDRANTGELFF; CDR3nt: TGCAGCGTTGTAGGGGACAGGGCGAACACCGGGGAGCTGTTTTTT
v_gene: TRBV9; d_gene: .; abundance: .; j_gene: TRBJ2-7; CDR3aa: CASSVGDGLTSYEQYF; CDR3nt: TGTGCCAGCAGCGTAGGGGACGGATTGACCTCCTACGAGCAGTACTTC
v_gene: TRBV6-1; d_gene: .; abundance: .; j_gene: TRBJ1-2; CDR3aa: CASRDSLYGYTF; CDR3nt: TGTGCCAGCAGGGACAGTCTCTATGGCTACACCTTC
v_gene: TRBV19; d_gene: .; abundance: .; j_gene: TRBJ1-1; CDR3aa: CASSIASGTEAFF; CDR3nt: TGTGCCAGTAGTATAGCATCAGGGACTGAAGCTTTCTTT
v_gene: TRBV11-2; d_gene: TRBD2; abundance: once; j_gene: TRBJ2-5; CDR3aa: CASSRGLAGVKLETQYF; CDR3nt: TGTGCCAGCAGCCGCGGACTAGCGGGAGTTAAGTTGGAGACCCAGTACTTC
v_gene: TRBV7-9; d_gene: .; abundance: .; j_gene: TRBJ2-1; CDR3aa: CASSLRGTVVNEQFF; CDR3nt: TGTGCCAGCAGCCTACGAGGGACCGTAGTCAATGAGCAGTTCTTC
v_gene: TRBV13; d_gene: TRBD2; abundance: .; j_gene: TRBJ2-5; CDR3aa: CASSPGLGAGGKETQYF; CDR3nt: TGTGCCAGCAGCCCCGGGTTGGGCGCGGGAGGTAAAGAGACCCAGTACTTC
v_gene: TRBV2; d_gene: .; abundance: .; j_gene: TRBJ2-1; CDR3aa: CASSTDRLYTYNEQFF; CDR3nt: TGTGCCAGCAGCACCGACAGGTTGTATACTTACAATGAGCAGTTCTTC
v_gene: TRBV6-6; d_gene: TRBD2; abundance: .; j_gene: TRBJ2-3; CDR3aa: CASKTSGRTDTQYF; CDR3nt: TGTGCCAGTAAAACTAGCGGTCGCACAGATACGCAGTATTTT
v_gene: TRBV13; d_gene: .; abundance: .; j_gene: TRBJ2-1; CDR3aa: CASSLVGRHNEQFF; CDR3nt: TGTGCCAGCAGCTTAGTGGGGCGACACAATGAGCAGTTCTTC
v_gene: TRBV5-8; d_gene: TRBD1; abundance: .; j_gene: TRBJ1-5; CDR3aa: CASSFQPGTGGQPQHF; CDR3nt: TGTGCCAGCAGCTTCCAACCCGGGACAGGGGGTCAGCCCCAGCATTTT
v_gene: TRBV5-1; d_gene: .; abundance: .; j_gene: TRBJ2-1; CDR3aa: CASSPDRLRGYNEQFF; CDR3nt: TGCGCCAGCAGCCCAGACAGGCTGAGGGGCTACAATGAGCAGTTCTTC
v_gene: TRBV29-1; d_gene: TRBD1; abundance: few; j_gene: TRBJ1-3; CDR3aa: CSVAGQGLDAGNTIYF; CDR3nt: TGCAGCGTTGCGGGACAGGGGCTGGACGCTGGAAACACCATATATTTT
v_gene: TRBV15; d_gene: .; abundance: .; j_gene: TRBJ1-1; CDR3aa: CATSRDRQLNTEAFF; CDR3nt: TGTGCCACCAGCAGAGATCGGCAGCTGAACACTGAAGCTTTCTTT